This is a list of T cell receptor beta chains from one sample in a study of cytomegalovirus exposure and HLA in healthy donors. Clones were sequenced by immunoSEQ multiplex PCR, and TCRdb holds only the in-frame ones, with some missing. The table has 150,000 to 200,000 clones, more than 65% seen once. Material for sequencing was PBMCs. The receptors shown here come from a female donor in good health and CMV-seronegative. The CDR3 runs from the conserved cysteine through the conserved F or W. The D gene is left open where the match is weak. Size values are once, few and many counts, or a class for expanded clones, and some rows have none.

J: TRBJ2-5
V: TRBV28
size: -
D: -
CDR3: CASSLFQAETQYF
DNA: TGTGCCAGCAGTTTATTCCAGGCGGAGACCCAGTACTTC

J: TRBJ2-5
V: TRBV5-8
size: -
D: TRBD1
CDR3: CASSWSGTGETQYF
DNA: TGTGCCAGCAGCTGGTCCGGGACAGGAGAGACCCAGTACTTC

J: TRBJ2-5
V: TRBV6-1
size: -
D: -
CDR3: CASSELNLRGQETQYF
DNA: TGTGCCAGCAGTGAACTTAACTTAAGGGGGCAAGAGACCCAGTACTTC

J: TRBJ1-6
V: TRBV27
size: few
D: -
CDR3: CASSFGARGGYNSPLHF
DNA: TGTGCCAGCAGTTTCGGGGCGAGGGGGGGGTATAATTCACCCCTCCACTTT

J: TRBJ2-1
V: TRBV28
size: -
D: -
CDR3: CASSPIDREYNEQFF
DNA: TGTGCCAGCAGCCCAATTGACAGAGAATACAATGAGCAGTTCTTC

J: TRBJ2-3
V: TRBV7-3
size: -
D: -
CDR3: CASSQGGDEDTQYF
DNA: TGTGCCAGCAGCCAAGGGGGGGATGAGGATACGCAGTATTTT

J: TRBJ2-7
V: TRBV28
size: -
D: TRBD2
CDR3: CASSLTSGRKSSYEQYF
DNA: TGTGCCAGCAGTTTAACTAGCGGGAGGAAGAGCTCCTACGAGCAGTACTTC

J: TRBJ1-1
V: TRBV6-5
size: -
D: TRBD1
CDR3: CASSTGQRRTEAFF
DNA: TGTGCCAGCAGTACGGGACAGCGTCGCACTGAAGCTTTCTTT

J: TRBJ1-1
V: TRBV18
size: -
D: -
CDR3: CASSPEQVSNTEAFF
DNA: TGTGCCAGCTCACCCGAACAGGTATCGAACACTGAAGCTTTCTTT

J: TRBJ2-3
V: TRBV23-1
size: -
D: TRBD2
CDR3: CASYTRGRLAGGTDTQYF
DNA: TGCGCCAGCTATACCCGTGGGAGGCTAGCGGGAGGGACAGATACGCAGTATTTT

J: TRBJ1-2
V: TRBV28
size: -
D: -
CDR3: CASRPRVSYGYTF
DNA: TGTGCCAGCAGACCCAGGGTGAGCTATGGCTACACCTTC

J: TRBJ1-1
V: TRBV28
size: -
D: -
CDR3: CASRVGGDTEAFF
DNA: TGTGCCAGCCGAGTCGGGGGTGACACTGAAGCTTTCTTT

J: TRBJ2-7
V: TRBV9
size: -
D: -
CDR3: CASSPEDYSYEQYF
DNA: TGTGCCAGCAGTCCCGAGGACTACTCCTACGAGCAGTACTTC

J: TRBJ2-7
V: TRBV28
size: -
D: TRBD1
CDR3: CASSRQGDSYEQYF
DNA: TGTGCCAGCAGTCGACAGGGGGACTCCTACGAGCAGTACTTC

J: TRBJ2-7
V: TRBV6-5
size: once
D: -
CDR3: CASRARDSPLGQYF
DNA: TGTGCCAGCAGAGCGAGGGACTCTCCCTTGGGGCAGTACTTC

J: TRBJ1-4
V: TRBV30
size: -
D: TRBD1
CDR3: CAWSVHRGNGKLFF
DNA: TGTGCCTGGAGTGTACACAGGGGTAATGGAAAACTGTTTTTT

J: TRBJ1-2
V: TRBV27
size: -
D: TRBD1
CDR3: CASSLGQGGFYTF
DNA: TGTGCCAGCAGTTTGGGACAGGGGGGTTTCTACACCTTC

J: TRBJ1-3
V: TRBV25-1
size: -
D: TRBD1
CDR3: CASSDSGTGVGNTIYF
DNA: TGTGCCAGCAGTGACTCCGGGACAGGGGTAGGAAACACCATATATTTT

J: TRBJ2-7
V: TRBV7-2
size: -
D: TRBD2
CDR3: CASSFTASGTYEQYF
DNA: TGTGCCAGCAGCTTTACGGCTAGCGGGACCTACGAGCAGTACTTC

J: TRBJ2-3
V: TRBV7-2
size: few
D: TRBD2
CDR3: CASSLGERGGTDTQYF
DNA: TGTGCCAGCAGCTTAGGAGAGCGGGGTGGCACAGATACGCAGTATTTT

J: TRBJ2-1
V: TRBV7-9
size: -
D: TRBD2
CDR3: CASSLLGVLAGVSGLF
DNA: TGTGCCAGCAGCTTATTAGGGGTCCTAGCGGGCGTCTCAGGTCTCTTC

J: TRBJ2-7
V: TRBV19
size: -
D: TRBD1
CDR3: CASSIGSLGQGRDEQYF
DNA: TGTGCCAGTAGTATAGGCTCCCTCGGACAGGGGAGGGACGAGCAGTACTTC

J: TRBJ2-5
V: TRBV14
size: -
D: TRBD2
CDR3: CASSPGLAGVETQYF
DNA: TGTGCCAGCAGCCCCGGACTAGCGGGAGTAGAGACCCAGTACTTC

J: TRBJ1-4
V: TRBV19
size: -
D: TRBD1
CDR3: CASTPGQTIKLFF
DNA: TGTGCCAGTACCCCGGGACAGACCATAAAACTGTTTTTT

J: TRBJ1-2
V: TRBV7-9
size: -
D: TRBD1
CDR3: CASSRDRDYGYTF
DNA: TGTGCCAGCAGCCGGGACAGGGACTATGGCTACACCTTC

J: TRBJ2-2
V: TRBV5-1
size: -
D: TRBD2
CDR3: CASSPERGGRTGELFF
DNA: TGCGCCAGCAGCCCGGAGCGGGGGGGCCGGACCGGGGAGCTGTTTTTT

J: TRBJ2-2
V: TRBV9
size: few
D: -
CDR3: CASSAAIEGVIGELFF
DNA: TGTGCCAGCAGCGCGGCTATAGAGGGGGTGATCGGGGAGCTGTTTTTT

J: TRBJ2-1
V: TRBV4-2
size: -
D: TRBD2
CDR3: CASSPRLIGSGGGEQFF
DNA: TGTGCCAGCAGCCCCCGCCTCATTGGTAGCGGGGGAGGTGAGCAGTTCTTC